The clone carrying this T cell receptor (beta chain) has more than one count but fewer than ten. Antigen unknown. Method: immunoSEQ multiplex PCR; TCRdb's copy keeps in-frame clones and lacks some. The sample has just under 65,000 clones, 90% to 95% seen once. These data are taken from a study of graft-versus-host responses after intestinal transplantation. Study-level background: Recipients had transplants, and these were multivisceral, liver-intestinal, or isolated intestinal. Anti-thymocyte globulin induction, then tacrolimus and steroids for around three years, went to all recipients. Study results and limitations: High graft-versus-host to host-versus-graft clonal ratios were found in allografts of patients who had graft-donor T cell macrochimerism. In recipient marrow, GvH clones were found, and some appeared first in ileum or blood.

The CDR3 consists of 17 residues. Trimming left V 6 bases short and J 5 bases short, with 22 bases between. Per germline, CDR1 MDHEN and CDR2 SYDVKM. The gene calls are TRBV28 and TRBJ1-4, with D possibly being TRBD1 (5 bases). The receptor's source is a human donor who was the organ donor for an intestinal transplant. The specimen was unstimulated CD8+ T cells sorted from spleen or lymph node cells, collected before transplant. The CDR3 reads CASSPIRGRVGNEKLFF. The CDR3 DNA follows: TGTGCCAGCAGCCCAATAAGGGGTCGGGTAGGAAATGAAAAACTGTTTTTT.